The 12 T cell receptor beta chains presented below share a single source sample, sequenced in a study of T cell repertoires in cytomegalovirus infection. These TCRs are of unknown antigen specificity. TCRdb redid the calling of the reads with MiXCR, one entry per CDR3 protein. The data contain tens of thousands of distinct CDR3 sequences, 42% of them singletons. Sequences were derived from CD8+ T cells from cultured PBMCs, sampled from culture after CMV antigen stimulation. These receptors were collected from a human donor in good health (CMV status not recorded). Some clones in this sample may be carry-over from other donors' samples.

In its sample, this clonotype was seen a few times. The V and J genes are TRBV30 and TRBJ1-6; D may be TRBD1 (5 bases). Germline assignment: CDR1 GTSNPN and CDR2 SVGIG (reference sequence). V was cut by 5 bases and J by 11 bases, with 19 bases left in between. This CDR3 spans 14 amino acids. CDR3 sequence reads: CAWDLEIVTAPLHF. CDR3 bases: TGTGCCTGGGACTTGGAGATTGTGACAGCACCCCTCCACTTT.

This clonotype turned up a few times. The chain couples TRBV4-2 to TRBJ2-7; 8 bases are shared with TRBD1. V lost 0 bases and J lost 4; bases outside the gene matches: 5. This CDR3 comprises 15 residues. CDR1 is LGHNA and CDR2 is YNFKEQ in the germline V gene. CDR3 sequence: CASSQEGQGAYEQYF. CDR3 DNA: TGTGCCAGCAGCCAAGAAGGGCAGGGGGCGTACGAGCAGTACTTC.

CDR3 residues: CASRVARGPGEQYF. For the CDR3, the DNA is TGTGCCAGCAGGGTGGCCAGGGGGCCAGGCGAGCAGTACTTC. This chain connects TRBV6-2 or TRBV6-3 to TRBJ2-7; 8 bases match TRBD1. Germline trimming cut 6 bases from V and 6 bases from J; bases unmatched to any gene: 10. Germline V lookup: CDR1 MNHEY, CDR2 SVGEGT. The CDR3 length is 14 residues.

This clonotype has a count of ten or more. V is TRBV7-9 and J is TRBJ2-7; D uncertain. CDR1 is SEHNR and CDR2 is FQNEAQ in the germline V gene (reference sequence). The CDR3 runs 14 residues. V lost 0 bases and J 2 bases, leaving 8 bases between the germline ends. The CDR3 coding sequence is TGTGCCAGCAGCTTAGCTGCGACCGCCTACGAGCAGTACTTC. Translated, it gives CASSLAATAYEQYF.

The chain links TRBV28 to TRBJ1-2; perhaps TRBD1 as D (6 bases). V was trimmed by 4 bases and J by 2 bases, leaving 26 bases between them. The CDR3 length is 19 residues. Germline loops: CDR1 MDHEN, CDR2 SYDVKM. CDR3 nucleotides: TGTGCCAGCAGTTACTCCCGAGGACAGAAAGGGCTCCTGAACTATGGCTACACCTTC. This codes for CASSYSRGQKGLLNYGYTF.

A word on this clonotype: The junction and the germline gene differ at one end; a read error may be behind it. The chain employs TRBV5-3 and TRBJ2-3; the D gene is possibly TRBD2 (5 bases). TRBV5-3 is reported as an ORF; its role is uncertain. The CDR3 spans 17 residues. The CDR3 sequence is CASSLLPGLTSTDTQYF. The CDR3 nucleotides are TGTGCCAGCAGCTTGTTACCCGGACTTACTAGCACAGATACGCAGTATTTT.

CDR3 in amino acids: CASSSREGSYNEQFF. CDR3 nucleotides: TGTGCCAGCAGTTCGCGGGAAGGGTCCTACAATGAGCAGTTCTTC. The chain is built from TRBV6-2 or TRBV6-3 and TRBJ2-1, with D possibly being TRBD2 (6 bases). The CDR3 extends over 15 amino acids. Germline V gene lookup returns CDR1 MNHEY and CDR2 SVGEGT. Trimming cost V 4 bases and J 1 base, with 11 bases left between them.

V and J are TRBV11-2 and TRBJ1-1; no reliable D call. This CDR3 has 13 residues. Germline V gives CDR1 SGHAT, CDR2 FQNNGV. The ends were cut back, 3 bases at V and 4 bases at J, with 9 bases in the middle. For the CDR3, the DNA is TGTGCCAGCAGCTTCGGGTTGGCCACTGAAGCTTTCTTT. Translating it yields CASSFGLATEAFF. The full variable domain, completed using reference TRBV11-2 and TRBJ1-1, is EAGVAQSPRYKIIEKRQSVAFWCNPISGHATLYWYQQILGQGPKLLIQFQNNGVVDDSQLPKDRFSAERLKGVDSTLKIQPAKLEDSAVYLCASSFGLATEAFFGQGTRLTVV.

The CDR3 loop reads CASSLSGAKNIQYF. For the CDR3, the DNA is TGTGCCAGCAGTTTATCGGGGGCCAAAAACATTCAGTACTTC. The chain links TRBV27 to TRBJ2-4; D is undetermined. Germline V lookup: CDR1 MNHEY, CDR2 SMNVEV (reference sequence). Trimming cost V 0 bases and J 1 base, with 4 bases left between them. CDR3 length: 14 residues.

V usage is TRBV28 and J usage is TRBJ1-6; D unresolved. The V and J ends lost 1 base and 8 bases respectively, with 21 bases between them. The germline V gene has CDR1 MDHEN and CDR2 SYDVKM. The CDR3 covers 18 residues. CDR3 in amino acids: CASSLLVVRNTGDSPLHF. In DNA, the CDR3 is TGTGCCAGCAGTTTATTAGTGGTGAGGAACACCGGCGATTCACCCCTCCACTTT.

In this sample, this clonotype turned up many times. The chain combines TRBV4-3 with TRBJ2-1; 9 bases are a match to TRBD1. Trimming at V came to 5 bases and at J to 7 bases, leaving 21 bases not matched to a gene. This CDR3 region has 19 residues. Germline loops: CDR1 LGHNA, CDR2 YSLEER. CDR3 in DNA: TGCGCCAGCAGCTTGGACAGGGGTAGTCATGCGGGAGCGCGGAATGAGCAGTTCTTC. Amino acid sequence: CASSLDRGSHAGARNEQFF.

This clonotype has only a few counts. The J gene is TRBJ2-7, the V gene TRBV12-5; the D call may be TRBD1 or TRBD2 (5 bases each). V lost 2 bases and J lost 6, with 17 bases in between. The CDR3 length is 15 residues. The germline CDR1 and CDR2 sequences are LGHNT and FRNRAP. CDR3 DNA: TGTGCTAGTGGTTTGACACGGGACCCCGGAGGCGAGCAGTACTTC. It encodes CASGLTRDPGGEQYF.